Presented here are 11 T cell receptor beta chains from one specimen sequenced in a study of cytomegalovirus exposure and HLA in healthy donors. 13 Jbeta primers and 60 Vbeta primers were used for the PCR. Method: immunoSEQ multiplex PCR; TCRdb's copy keeps in-frame clones and lacks some. The repertoire holds more than 20,000 clones, roughly 70% seen once, with roughly 4.4% in the top ten. The material sequenced was PBMCs. The receptor source for this set is a woman aged 50 to 60 in good health and CMV-seronegative.

This rearrangement joins TRBV15 to TRBJ2-7; the match to TRBD1 covers 9 bases. Looked up from germline, CDR1 is LNHNV and CDR2 is YYDKDF (reference sequence). V was pared by 4 bases and J by 4 bases, with 2 bases of the junction left unmatched. CDR3 size: 13 residues. The CDR3 DNA reads as TGTGCCACCAGCATCGACAGGGGGTACGAGCAGTACTTC. Protein: CATSIDRGYEQYF.

The genes are TRBV5-1 and TRBJ2-7, with D maybe TRBD2 (5 bases). CDR1 and CDR2 (germline): SGHRS, YFSETQ. The CDR3 spans 15 residues. V was pared by 0 bases and J by 2 bases, with 12 bases between. CDR3 sequence (DNA): TGCGCCAGCAGCTTGGGGGGTTCCGGGACCTACGAGCAGTACTTC. It codes for CASSLGGSGTYEQYF.

This clone was seen only a few times. The chain carries TRBV13 and TRBJ1-4; D is undetermined. The CDR3 covers 14 residues. With 3 bases removed from V and 2 bases from J, the gap between germline ends came to 7 bases. The germline CDR1 and CDR2 sequences are PRHDT and FYEKMQ (reference sequence). The CDR3 here is CASSFQTTNEKLFF. The DNA for the CDR3 is TGTGCCAGCAGCTTCCAGACTACTAATGAAAAACTGTTTTTT.

The rearrangement links TRBV5-1 to TRBJ2-1; TRBD2 aligns across 8 bases. The CDR3 has 16 amino acids. J lost 6 bases, V lost 7 bases, and 15 bases had no gene match. Germline CDR1 SGHRS, CDR2 YFSETQ. The CDR3 here is CASGLTGLAGRNEQFF. The CDR3 DNA reads as TGCGCCAGCGGATTAACCGGGCTAGCGGGCCGCAATGAGCAGTTCTTC. Based on the CDR3 plus reference TRBV5-1 and TRBJ2-1, the full variable domain is KAGVTQTPRYLIKTRGQQVTLSCSPISGHRSVSWYQQTPGQGLQFLFEYFSETQRNKGNFPGRFSGRQFSNSRSEMNVSTLELGDSALYLCASGLTGLAGRNEQFFGPGTRLTVL.

The chain is built from TRBV6-5 and TRBJ1-1, with no clear D. The CDR3 length is 13 residues. Trimming left V 2 bases short and J 1 base short, with 5 bases between. Germline lookup yields CDR1 MNHEY and CDR2 SVGAGI. The CDR3: CASSYKRNTEAFF. CDR3 in DNA: TGTGCCAGCAGTTACAAGAGGAACACTGAAGCTTTCTTT.

The rearrangement links TRBV2 to TRBJ1-1, with 8 bases identical to TRBD1. The CDR3 length is 16 residues. V dropped 6 bases and J dropped 1; count of bases not matched to a gene: 10. Germline V gives CDR1 SNHLY, CDR2 FYNNEI. CDR3 bases: TGTGCCAGCAGGTCGGACAGGGTGAGGGCGAACACTGAAGCTTTCTTT. This sequence encodes CASRSDRVRANTEAFF.

V is TRBV7-8 and J is TRBJ2-2; 9 bases are shared with TRBD2. This CDR3 comprises 15 residues. Germline V lookup: CDR1 SGHVS, CDR2 FQNEAQ. V lost 6 bases, J lost 1 base, and 3 bases stayed unmatched. CDR3 sequence (DNA): TGTGCCAGCAGATGGCGGGGGGGGAACACCGGGGAGCTGTTTTTT. Its protein is CASRWRGGNTGELFF.

The chain is built from TRBV7-8 and TRBJ1-5; a possible D gene is TRBD1 (5 bases). V was shortened by 2 bases and J by 0 bases, with 8 bases between the two germline ends. CDR1 and CDR2 (germline): SGHVS, FQNEAQ. CDR3 length: 15 residues. The CDR3 here is CASSLQGYSNQPQHF. CDR3 DNA: TGTGCCAGCAGCTTACAGGGATATAGCAATCAGCCCCAGCATTTT.

This clone was seen a handful of times. The chain links TRBV5-1 to TRBJ2-1, with 8 bases that match TRBD2. This CDR3 contains 16 residues. The trim removed 4 bases at V and 5 bases at J, leaving 11 bases unmatched. From germline, CDR1 is SGHRS and CDR2 YFSETQ. The CDR3 nucleotides read TGCGCCAGCAGCCCCGGACGAGCGGGAGCGAACAATGAGCAGTTCTTC. The encoded protein is CASSPGRAGANNEQFF.

This clone appeared a few times. The CDR3 loop reads CASSFFAGEQFF. For the CDR3, the DNA is TGTGCCAGCAGCTTTTTTGCAGGTGAGCAGTTCTTC. This sequence joins TRBV7-9 and TRBJ2-1, with D unresolved. The germline V gene has CDR1 SEHNR and CDR2 FQNEAQ (reference sequence). The V and J ends lost 3 bases and 9 bases respectively, with 9 bases between them. This CDR3 is built from 12 residues.

The V call is TRBV28, the J call TRBJ1-1; D is ambiguous. CDR3 length: 10 residues. Deletions cut 10 bases from V and 4 bases from J, with 7 bases between. The germline V gene encodes CDR1 MDHEN and CDR2 SYDVKM. The CDR3 here is CATSSTEAFF. The CDR3 bases are TGTGCCACCTCGTCCACTGAAGCTTTCTTT.